One and the same sample provided the 17 T cell receptor beta chains below, sequenced in a study of blood T cells in healthy people across ages (dated by TCRdb to the mid-2010s). Receptor amplification or capture employed 5' RACE. Reads for this sample came from an Illumina HiSeq 2500. A second PCR of about 6 to 11 cycles was run with a J-beta primer mix and a sample-barcoded 5' primer. TCRdb trimmed the raw reads at Q25, called clones with MiXCR and kept productive beta chains. Every CDR3 protein is listed once, alongside the most common genes and DNA of its rows. This sample has about 780,000 distinct CDR3 sequences in its table, and around 62% of those were observed once. The biggest ten clones account for 25% to 30% of the sample. Input material: blood. The source of these receptors is a man aged 30 to 39 in good health.

The V and J genes are TRBV9 and TRBJ2-5; TRBD2 aligns across 11 bases. With 0 bases clipped from V and 4 bases from J, the junction kept 8 bases outside the gene matches. This CDR3 region has 17 residues. Germline CDR1 SGDLS, CDR2 YYNGEE. The DNA for the CDR3 is TGTGCCAGCAGCGTAGAGGCTAGCGGGGGGACCGTAGAGACCCAGTACTTC. This encodes CASSVEASGGTVETQYF.

CDR3: CSSSQGNTEAFF. CDR3 nucleotide sequence: TGCAGCTCCTCGCAGGGGAACACTGAAGCTTTCTTT. The V and J genes are TRBV29-1 and TRBJ1-1; D possibly corresponds to TRBD1 (5 bases). This CDR3 contains 12 residues. V was clipped by 8 bases and J by 1 base, with 11 bases between them. Germline assignment: CDR1 SQVTM and CDR2 ANQGSEA. Supplemented by reference TRBV29-1 and TRBJ1-1, the full variable domain reads SAVISQKPSRDICQRGTSLTIQCQVDSQVTMMFWYRQQPGQSLTLIATANQGSEATYESGFVIDKFPISRPNLTFSTLTVSNMSPEDSSIYLCSSSQGNTEAFFGQGTRLTVV.

J is TRBJ2-1 and V is TRBV20-1; TRBD2 matches 8 bases. The CDR3 spans 16 residues. Germline assignment: CDR1 DFQATT and CDR2 SNEGSKA (reference sequence). Trimming took 2 bases from V and 9 from J; bases not matched to a gene: 15. The CDR3 sequence: CSARSGGSGGRVEQFF. In DNA form, the CDR3 reads TGCAGTGCTAGATCGGGTGGGAGCGGGGGACGGGTTGAGCAGTTCTTC.

The chain employs TRBV27 and TRBJ2-2; no clear D gene. There are 12 residues in the CDR3. CDR1 and CDR2 from the germline V gene are MNHEY and SMNVEV (reference sequence). V was trimmed by 2 bases and J by 6 bases, leaving 4 bases between them. The CDR3 DNA follows: TGTGCCAGCAGTTTAAATCCCGGGGAGCTGTTTTTT. Translating it yields CASSLNPGELFF.

This rearrangement joins TRBV3-1 to TRBJ1-5; 10 nucleotides match TRBD1. The CDR3 spans 16 residues. V dropped 3 bases and J dropped 2; count of bases not matched to a gene: 4. The germline CDR1 and CDR2 sequences are LGHDT and YNNKEL (reference sequence). The DNA of the CDR3 is TGTGCCAGCAGCCACTCGGACAGGGGGGGCAATCAGCCCCAGCATTTT. This gives the protein CASSHSDRGGNQPQHF. Using reference TRBV3-1 and TRBJ1-5 for the parts outside the CDR3, the full variable domain is DTAVSQTPKYLVTQMGNDKSIKCEQNLGHDTMYWYKQDSKKFLKIMFSYNNKELIINETVPNRFSPKSPDKAHLNLHINSLELGDSAVYFCASSHSDRGGNQPQHFGDGTRLSIL.

CDR3 coding DNA: TGCGCCAGCAGCCCAGATGGGACAGGGTACGAGCAGTACTTC. Protein: CASSPDGTGYEQYF. The rearrangement joins TRBV5-1 to TRBJ2-4, with TRBD1 matching over 9 bases. With the DNA end fitting TRBJ2-7 better, the J assignment may be wrong. The length of the CDR3 is 14 residues. Germline-derived CDR1 and CDR2 are SGHRS and YFSETQ.

V and J are TRBV9 and TRBJ2-7, with 7 bases identical to TRBD1. Unmatched junction bases numbered 1, after V lost 1 base and J lost 0 bases. Per the germline V gene, CDR1 is SGDLS and CDR2 is YYNGEE. The CDR3 length is 14 residues. DNA for the CDR3: TGTGCCAGCAGCGTAAGGGACAGCTCCTACGAGCAGTACTTC. Its protein is CASSVRDSSYEQYF.

In DNA form, the CDR3 reads TGTGCCATCAGTGAGTCCGCAGGGAATTCACCCCTCCACTTT. It encodes CAISESAGNSPLHF. This sequence joins TRBV10-3 and TRBJ1-6, with TRBD1 as a possible D gene (5 bases). Germline V gives CDR1 ENHRY, CDR2 SYGVKD. This CDR3 is built from 14 residues. With 0 bases removed from V and 7 bases from J, the gap between germline ends came to 7 bases.

This chain links TRBV14 with TRBJ2-3, with 8 bases that match TRBD2. V gave up 4 bases and J gave up 6 bases; unmatched junction bases: 9. The germline gives CDR1 SGHDN, CDR2 FVKESK. The CDR3 sequence is 15 residues long. The CDR3 DNA reads TGTGCCAGCAGCCGAACCGGGACTAGGGGGGATACGCAGTATTTT. This encodes CASSRTGTRGDTQYF.

The chain couples TRBV6-6 to TRBJ1-4, with D unclear. The CDR3 consists of 17 residues. Trimming shortened V by 6 bases and J by 1 base, and 18 bases separated the two germline ends. CDR1 is MNHNY and CDR2 is SVGAGI in the germline V gene (reference sequence). CDR3 sequence (DNA): TGTGCCAGCAGGCCTCCGCAAGGGATGGTAACTAATGAAAAACTGTTTTTT. As protein: CASRPPQGMVTNEKLFF.

CDR3 DNA: TGTGCCAGCAGCAAAGTGGCCAGGGCTGGGGCCAACGTCCTGACTTTC. It encodes CASSKVARAGANVLTF. The V and J genes are TRBV21-1 and TRBJ2-6; the DNA was not used to check the table's D call, TRBD1. TRBV21-1 represents a pseudogene. The CDR3 has 16 amino acids.

This chain connects TRBV7-9 to TRBJ1-5; weak D call: TRBD1 (5 bases). The ends were cut back, 1 base at V and 6 bases at J, with 7 bases in the middle. CDR3 length: 13 amino acids. CDR1 SEHNR and CDR2 FQNEAQ come from the germline V gene (reference sequence). The CDR3 nucleotides are TGTGCCAGCAGCTTAGAAGGGGTTCAGCCCCAGCATTTT. Its protein is CASSLEGVQPQHF.

This clonotype appeared a few times. The rearrangement joins TRBV3-1 to TRBJ2-7; a possible D gene is TRBD1 (5 bases). Germline values: CDR1 LGHDT, CDR2 YNNKEL (reference sequence). V lost 1 base to trimming and J lost 3 bases, with 10 bases between them. CDR3 length equals 14 residues. The CDR3 coding sequence is TGTGCCAGCAGCCAAGGTGGGGCCAACTACGAGCAGTACTTC. It codes for CASSQGGANYEQYF.

This CDR3 is CSARGTGNSPLHF. In DNA, the CDR3 is TGCAGTGCTAGAGGGACAGGGAATTCACCCCTCCACTTT. V usage is TRBV20-1 and J usage is TRBJ1-6; 8 bases fit TRBD1. The CDR3 sequence is 13 residues long. Germline CDR1 reads DFQATT; CDR2 reads SNEGSKA (reference sequence). V was clipped by 1 base and J by 7 bases; unmatched bases: 0.

The chain recombines TRBV4-3 with TRBJ2-5; D not resolved. The ends were cut back, 0 bases at V and 3 bases at J, with 8 bases in the middle. This CDR3 is built from 14 residues. Germline V gene sequence: CDR1 LGHNA, CDR2 YSLEER. The CDR3 nucleotides read TGCGCCAGCAGCCAAGACCCCAGAGAAGAGACCCAGTACTTC. Translating gives CASSQDPREETQYF.

This CDR3 is CASSRGPGEAFF. CDR3 coding DNA: TGTGCCAGCAGCCGAGGGCCAGGAGAAGCTTTCTTT. V gene TRBV11-3 combines with J gene TRBJ1-1; D is ambiguous. The CDR3 length is 12 residues. The ends were cut back, 5 bases at V and 8 bases at J, with 12 bases in the middle. Germline V gene sequence: CDR1 SGHNT, CDR2 YENEEA.

J is TRBJ2-3 and V is TRBV5-1; TRBD2 aligns across 7 bases. Per the germline V gene, CDR1 is SGHRS and CDR2 is YFSETQ. Trimming removed 3 bases from V and 1 base from J; junction bases left unmatched: 8. The CDR3 contains 16 residues. The CDR3 is CASSSVRGGGTDTQYF. The DNA for the CDR3 is TGCGCCAGCAGCTCGGTTCGCGGGGGAGGCACAGATACGCAGTATTTT.